The 9 T cell receptor beta chains reported below all come from one sample, sequenced in a study of beta chain features in type 1 diabetes (dated by TCRdb to the late 2010s). Libraries were built with the immunoSEQ multiplex PCR assay. The entire isolated RNA was reverse transcribed using the High Capacity cDNA Reverse Transcription Kit, and thus expressed TCRB transcripts were sequenced. Imported from immuneACCESS, the table was reduced by TCRdb to in-frame sequences with V and J called. These copies leave out some clones; in studies compared against another copy, an unresolved V gene accounts for under half, and the cause of the remainder is not known. The sample yields around 340,000 clones; approximately 9.7% were counted once. The ten largest clones take up 1% of the sample. These receptors are not linked to any known antigen. Paper-wide results and their limitations: Type 1 diabetes patients showed a moderate but significant shortening of TCRB CDR3 length in all four CD4+ subsets.

Sequencing was performed on central memory CD4+ T cells from blood. These receptors all stem from a man aged 30 to 45 with type 1 diabetes.

This clone was seen more than once but under ten times. The V call is TRBV7-2, the J call TRBJ1-1, with D unresolved. The length of the CDR3 is 14 residues. CDR1 SGHTA and CDR2 FQGNSA come from the germline V gene. Trimming removed 5 bases at V and 7 bases at J, with 17 bases between. CDR3 coding DNA: TGTGCCAGCAGCCCGCTGTCGGGAAGGCTTGAAGCTTTCTTT. It encodes CASSPLSGRLEAFF.

The chain is built from TRBV7-8 and TRBJ2-5; D is ambiguous. The CDR3 contains 14 residues. Per germline, CDR1 SGHVS and CDR2 FQNEAQ. V was pared by 5 bases and J by 2 bases, with 12 bases between. CDR3 nucleotide sequence: TGTGCCAGCAGCCCTTGGTCCGGGCAAGAGACCCAGTACTTC. It translates to CASSPWSGQETQYF.

This clone has more than one count but fewer than ten. Germline and junction disagree at one end, which may indicate a read error. V gene TRBV7-9 combines with J gene TRBJ2-5; 8 bases agree with TRBD1. From germline, CDR1 is SEHNR and CDR2 FQNEAQ (reference sequence). This CDR3 spans 14 amino acids. DNA of the CDR3: TGTGCCAGCAGCTCCGGACAGGGAAGAGAGGCCCAGTACTTC. Its protein product is CASSSGQGREAQYF.

The genes are TRBV7-8 and TRBJ2-1; D possibly corresponds to TRBD1 (5 bases). CDR3 length equals 12 residues. V was shortened by 4 bases and J by 12 bases, with 13 bases between the two germline ends. Germline V gives CDR1 SGHVS, CDR2 FQNEAQ. CDR3 amino acids: CASSYPRGGQFF. CDR3 in DNA: TGTGCCAGCAGCTATCCTAGGGGTGGGCAGTTCTTC.

This clone was detected ten times or more. The genes are TRBV9 and TRBJ2-4; a weak D match, TRBD2 (7 bases). Trimming took 7 bases from V and 7 from J, leaving 15 bases between them. CDR3 length equals 13 residues. In germline, CDR1 is SGDLS, CDR2 YYNGEE. This chain's CDR3 is CASSAGAGNIQYF. The CDR3 DNA sequence: TGTGCCAGCTCTGCGGGGGCGGGGAACATTCAGTACTTC. The full variable domain, rest sourced from reference TRBV9 and TRBJ2-4, is DSGVTQTPKHLITATGQRVTLRCSPRSGDLSVYWYQQSLDQGLQFLIQYYNGEERAKGNILERFSAQQFPDLHSELNLSSLELGDSALYFCASSAGAGNIQYFGAGTRLSVL.

This clone was recorded a few times. The chain has TRBV7-9 and TRBJ2-5, with D uncertain. Trimming removed 3 bases from V and 5 bases from J, with 13 bases in between. CDR3 length: 14 residues. Germline V gene sequence: CDR1 SEHNR, CDR2 FQNEAQ (reference sequence). The chain's CDR3 is CASSFDVPGETQYF. The CDR3 nucleotides read TGTGCCAGCAGCTTCGACGTTCCTGGGGAGACCCAGTACTTC.

The chain carries TRBV10-3 and TRBJ1-2; D call uncertain. CDR1 is ENHRY, CDR2 SYGVKD, per germline. Trimming stripped 9 bases from V and 4 bases from J, with 15 bases between. CDR3 length: 13 amino acids. CDR3 sequence: CAIDATASYGYTF. The CDR3 bases are TGTGCCATTGATGCTACAGCTTCCTATGGCTACACCTTC.

This clone was observed a few times. The chain uses TRBV28 and TRBJ1-5, with 9 positions matching TRBD1. CDR1 and CDR2 from the germline V gene are MDHEN and SYDVKM. CDR3 size: 16 residues. Trimming removed 8 bases from V and 9 bases from J; junction bases left unmatched: 17. The CDR3 DNA sequence: TGTGCCAGCCACACTCCGGGACAGGGTAGAGGTGGGCCCCAGCATTTT. Amino acids: CASHTPGQGRGGPQHF.

This clone was picked up many times. This chain connects TRBV19 to TRBJ1-3, with 7 bases lining up with TRBD1. V dropped 9 bases and J dropped 6; count of bases not matched to a gene: 23. The CDR3 has 18 residues. Looked up from germline, CDR1 is LNHDA and CDR2 is SQIVND (reference sequence). In nucleotides, the CDR3 is TGTGCCAGGACCACGACAGGGAGGTTCGGCGCCGGAGAAAACACCATATATTTT. Protein: CARTTTGRFGAGENTIYF.